Only a few counts were recorded for the clone carrying this T cell receptor (beta chain). No antigen is known for it. TCR cDNA, made by 5'RACE template switching, carried an added universal primer site and UMIs. TCRdb recomputed calls from the 5' RACE reads with MiXCR, one row per CDR3 protein. Of around 530,000 distinct CDR3 sequences detected, 17% appear once; the ten largest clones hold roughly 17%. This CDR3 has 17 amino acids. Trimming removed 3 bases from V and 7 bases from J, with 21 bases in between. This sample is part of a study of T cells after yellow fever vaccination. Study results and caveats: Of the clonotypes, a small share occurred in both CD4 and CD8 compartments. A weaker secondary response peaked on day 5, the primary on day 15.

The TCR originated in a man aged 18 to 30 who received the YFV17D yellow fever vaccine. This chain connects TRBV12-3 or TRBV12-4 to TRBJ2-2, with D possibly TRBD1 on 6 matching bases. The sequences come from PBMCs, collected 5 to 6 days after the first yellow fever vaccination. The CDR3 region has the DNA TGTGCCAGCAGTTTCTTTAGGGGCAGGGGATTTGGCGGGGAGCTGTTTTTT. Encoded protein: CASSFFRGRGFGGELFF.